Each of the 23 T cell receptor beta chains below was sequenced from the same sample in a study of blood T cell repertoires in COVID-19. Data came from immunoSEQ multiplex PCR; TCRdb stores just in-frame clones and leaves some out. The sample contains hundreds of thousands of clones, over 75% of which appear only once. The material sequenced was PBMCs or T cells enriched from blood (not recorded which). These receptors were collected from a man aged 35 to 55 in a cohort exposed to, infected with or recovered from COVID-19 (not recorded which).

The rearrangement uses TRBV18 and TRBJ2-1, with 14 bases identical to TRBD2. Trimming removed 3 bases from V and 8 bases from J; junction bases left unmatched: 3. The CDR3 sequence is 15 residues long. Germline V gene sequence: CDR1 KGHSH, CDR2 LQKENI. CDR3 region: CASSPGLAGADEQFF. CDR3 nucleotide sequence: TGTGCCAGCTCACCGGGACTAGCGGGAGCGGATGAGCAGTTCTTC.

The rearrangement joins TRBV7-6 to TRBJ2-3, with 12 bases aligning to TRBD2. CDR1 and CDR2 (germline): SGHVS, FNYEAQ. With V trimmed by 5 bases and J by 6 bases, 6 bases remained unmatched. CDR3 length: 15 residues. The CDR3 region has the DNA TGTGCCAGCAGCATCCTAGCGGGAGGGCCCGATACGCAGTATTTT. Protein product: CASSILAGGPDTQYF.

This rearrangement joins TRBV5-4 to TRBJ1-1; 7 nucleotides agree with TRBD1. CDR3 size: 15 residues. Germline V gene lookup returns CDR1 SGHNT and CDR2 YYREEE (reference sequence). The junction had 10 bases not matched to a gene; V was cut back by 6 bases and J by 2 bases. In DNA, the CDR3 is TGTGCCAGCAACCCGGCACAGGGGAGTAACACTGAAGCTTTCTTT. It codes for CASNPAQGSNTEAFF. Combining the CDR3 with reference TRBV5-4 and TRBJ1-1 gives the whole variable domain ETGVTQSPTHLIKTRGQQVTLRCSSQSGHNTVSWYQQALGQGPQFIFQYYREEENGRGNFPPRFSGLQFPNYSSELNVNALELDDSALYLCASNPAQGSNTEAFFGQGTRLTVV.

The V and J genes are TRBV10-2 and TRBJ2-5; the match to TRBD2 covers 9 bases. The CDR3 contains 15 residues. V dropped 4 bases and J dropped 7; count of bases not matched to a gene: 10. Germline values: CDR1 WSHSY, CDR2 SAAADI. CDR3 sequence reads: CASSVQTSGGGTQYF. The CDR3 DNA sequence: TGCGCCAGCAGTGTACAGACTAGCGGAGGGGGGACCCAGTACTTC.

This chain joins TRBV5-3 and TRBJ2-7; 12 bases agree with TRBD2. TRBV5-3 is treated as an ORF (open reading frame) with a function not yet certain. The trim removed 1 base at V and 11 bases at J, leaving 10 bases unmatched. The CDR3 covers 15 residues. The CDR3 DNA reads as TGTGCCAGAAGCTTGATCGGGCTAGCGGGAGGGAATGAGTACTTC. Its protein product is CARSLIGLAGGNEYF.

Of note for this clone: The sample holds other DNA sequences that translate to the same CDR3. The chain couples TRBV18 to TRBJ2-1; the D gene is possibly TRBD2 (5 bases). CDR3 length: 15 residues. Germline lookup yields CDR1 KGHSH and CDR2 LQKENI. V lost 6 bases and J 0 bases, leaving 12 bases between the germline ends. CDR3 protein: CASSPGLSSYNEQFF. CDR3 bases: TGTGCCAGCTCCCCTGGACTGAGCTCCTACAATGAGCAGTTCTTC.

The chain employs TRBV30 and TRBJ1-5; 9 positions match TRBD1. CDR3 length: 15 residues. The germline gives CDR1 GTSNPN, CDR2 SVGIG (reference sequence). V lost 2 bases, J lost 3 bases, and 5 bases stayed unmatched. The CDR3 region has the DNA TGTGCCTGGAGTAGTACAGGGGGCATCAATCAGCCCCAGCATTTT. Translating it yields CAWSSTGGINQPQHF.

This clone was picked up one time. The genes are TRBV18 and TRBJ1-2; D call uncertain. CDR3 length equals 13 residues. The germline V and J ends were trimmed by 6 bases and 8 bases, with 16 bases remaining between them. Looked up from germline, CDR1 is KGHSH and CDR2 is LQKENI. The CDR3: CASSPTEGAGYTF. In nucleotides, the CDR3 is TGTGCCAGCTCGCCTACAGAGGGAGCAGGCTACACCTTC.

This clone has a single count. Additional DNA sequences in this sample encode the identical CDR3. This chain uses TRBV9 with TRBJ2-2, with 10 positions matching TRBD2. The trim removed 3 bases at V and 5 bases at J, leaving 4 bases unmatched. Germline values: CDR1 SGDLS, CDR2 YYNGEE. This CDR3 is 15 amino acids long. The DNA of the CDR3 is TGTGCCAGCAGCGCTAGCGGGAGCGGAACCGGGGAGCTGTTTTTT. This translates into CASSASGSGTGELFF.

The gene calls are TRBV7-2 and TRBJ2-7, with TRBD2 matching over 12 bases. Losses at the gene ends were 5 bases for V and 7 bases for J; bases not matched to a gene: 6. This CDR3 region has 14 residues. The V gene's germline CDR1 is SGHTA and CDR2 FQGNSA. The CDR3 DNA is TGTGCCAGCAGCCTCCGACTAGCGGGAGAAGAGCAGTACTTC. It yields the protein CASSLRLAGEEQYF.

The gene calls are TRBV5-1 and TRBJ2-2, with D perhaps matching TRBD2 (6 bases). Germline values: CDR1 SGHRS, CDR2 YFSETQ. Trimming shortened V by 4 bases and J by 4 bases, and 8 bases separated the two germline ends. The CDR3 sequence is 13 residues long. CDR3 sequence: CASSPEGTGELFF. CDR3 nucleotide sequence: TGCGCCAGCAGCCCGGAGGGCACCGGGGAGCTGTTTTTT.

The V and J genes are TRBV4-2 and TRBJ1-4; TRBD1 matches at 8 bases. The V and J ends lost 4 bases and 7 bases, in that order; junction bases with no gene match: 11. CDR1 is LGHNA, CDR2 YNFKEQ, per germline. The CDR3 runs to 16 residues. CDR3 sequence (DNA): TGTGCCAGCAGCCCTTTCGGGACAGGTGTGGGTGAAAAACTGTTTTTT. It is translated as CASSPFGTGVGEKLFF.

The rearrangement joins TRBV10-1 to TRBJ1-1; TRBD1 agrees at 9 bases. This CDR3 is built from 16 residues. The trim removed 2 bases at V and 1 base at J, leaving 5 bases unmatched. Germline loops: CDR1 WNHNN, CDR2 SYGVQD (reference sequence). Here the CDR3 DNA reads TGCGCCAGCAGTGAGCGGGACAGGGCAAAGAACACTGAAGCTTTCTTT. This encodes CASSERDRAKNTEAFF.

The CDR3 here is CASSQRITSGINEQFF. CDR3 nucleotides: TGTGCCAGCAGCCAAAGAATCACTAGCGGGATCAATGAGCAGTTCTTC. The chain uses TRBV14 and TRBJ2-1; 10 nucleotides match TRBD2. V lost 2 bases, J lost 6 bases, and 7 bases stayed unmatched. Germline V CDR1 and CDR2: SGHDN, FVKESK. This CDR3 contains 16 residues.

This rearrangement joins TRBV18 to TRBJ2-7; D not resolved. Germline V gives CDR1 KGHSH, CDR2 LQKENI. Deletions cut 6 bases from V and 0 bases from J, with 15 bases between. The CDR3 loop spans 15 amino acids. The CDR3 spells CASSVALGSSYEQYF. CDR3 sequence (DNA): TGTGCCAGCTCTGTGGCTCTGGGCAGCTCCTACGAGCAGTACTTC.

The chain couples TRBV5-6 to TRBJ1-2; 9 bases align to TRBD1. Germline values: CDR1 SGHDT, CDR2 YYEEEE. With V trimmed by 4 bases and J by 6 bases, 4 bases remained unmatched. The CDR3 spans 13 residues. CDR3 in amino acids: CASSTGTGNGYTF. The CDR3 nucleotides read TGTGCCAGCAGCACCGGGACAGGGAATGGCTACACCTTC.

The V call is TRBV6-1, the J call TRBJ1-3; D perhaps matches TRBD1 (6 bases). Germline V lookup: CDR1 MNHNS, CDR2 SASEGT. V was shortened by 3 bases and J by 4 bases, with 10 bases between the two germline ends. The CDR3 has 14 residues. Here the CDR3 reads CASSDGGPGNTIYF. The CDR3 DNA sequence: TGTGCCAGCAGTGACGGGGGGCCCGGAAACACCATATATTTT.

The V and J genes are TRBV4-1 and TRBJ1-1, with D maybe TRBD1 (5 bases). The CDR3 length is 16 residues. V lost 0 bases and J 6 bases, leaving 17 bases between the germline ends. Germline values: CDR1 MGHRA, CDR2 YSYEKL. In DNA, the CDR3 is TGCGCCAGCAGCCAAGAGAATCTGGAGGGGTGGGCTGAAGCTTTCTTT. Protein sequence: CASSQENLEGWAEAFF.

The chain links TRBV25-1 to TRBJ1-2, with no clear D. The germline CDR1 and CDR2 sequences are MGHDK and SYGVNS. Deletions cut 5 bases from V and 1 base from J, with 5 bases between. CDR3 length equals 12 residues. CDR3 amino acids: CASSHSNYGYTF. The CDR3, as DNA: TGTGCCAGCAGTCACAGTAACTATGGCTACACCTTC.

V and J are TRBV28 and TRBJ2-4, with a tentative D call TRBD1 (5 bases). The V end was cut by 3 bases, the J end by 2 bases, with 14 bases between. Germline CDR1 MDHEN, CDR2 SYDVKM. The CDR3 extends over 16 amino acids. This CDR3 is CASSLQGARTKNIQYF. As DNA, the CDR3 is TGTGCCAGCAGTTTGCAAGGGGCCCGAACCAAAAACATTCAGTACTTC.

J is TRBJ2-7 and V is TRBV4-1; maybe TRBD2 (6 bases). V lost 2 bases to trimming and J lost 3 bases, with 17 bases between them. The CDR3 totals 16 residues. The germline V gene has CDR1 MGHRA and CDR2 YSYEKL. The CDR3 DNA sequence: TGCGCCAGCAGCCAATCCGACCGGGACTCGGACTACGAGCAGTACTTC. Its translation is CASSQSDRDSDYEQYF.

The chain has TRBV27 and TRBJ1-1; D not resolved. Trimming took 7 bases from V and 11 from J, leaving 14 bases between them. This CDR3 region has 11 residues. Germline CDR1 and CDR2: MNHEY and SMNVEV (reference sequence). The CDR3 sequence: CASMYSGGAFF. The DNA of the CDR3 is TGTGCCAGCATGTATTCGGGCGGGGCTTTCTTT.

In this sample, this clone turned up a few times. The chain joins TRBV3-1 (or the pseudogene TRBV3-2) to TRBJ1-5; D gene uncertain. There are 14 residues in the CDR3. CDR1 LGHDT and CDR2 YNNKEL come from the germline V gene (reference sequence). Deletions cut 2 bases from V and 2 bases from J, with 7 bases between. The CDR3, as DNA: TGTGCCAGCAGCCAACGTCCGGGCAATCAGCCCCAGCATTTT. This translates into CASSQRPGNQPQHF.